These 14 T cell receptor beta chains share one sample of origin, sequenced in a study of lymphopenia after photon versus proton radiotherapy. The method was immunoSEQ multiplex PCR; TCRdb's version includes in-frame clones alone and lacks a portion of them. The data show about 17,000 clones, around nine tenths seen once. This specimen consisted of peripheral blood, obtained from a patient treated with photon-based radiotherapy. The receptor set was obtained from a man aged 55 to 70 with pancreatic cancer.

This chain links TRBV5-1 with TRBJ2-2, with 8 bases identical to TRBD1. The CDR3 sequence is 16 residues long. The junction had 7 bases not matched to a gene; V was cut back by 0 bases and J by 6 bases. CDR1 is SGHRS and CDR2 is YFSETQ in the germline V gene. CDR3 amino acids: CASSLGDRGEAGELFF. The CDR3, as DNA: TGCGCCAGCAGCTTGGGTGACAGGGGAGAGGCCGGGGAGCTGTTTTTT.

The J gene is TRBJ2-1, the V gene TRBV15; tentatively, D is TRBD1 (5 bases). V lost 0 bases and J 12 bases, leaving 15 bases between the germline ends. Germline values: CDR1 LNHNV, CDR2 YYDKDF (reference sequence). The CDR3 sequence is 14 residues long. The CDR3 region has the DNA TGTGCCACCAGCAGAGAAGCAGGGTTCATTGGGCAGTTCTTC. Translated: CATSREAGFIGQFF.

The V and J genes are TRBV6-6 and TRBJ2-7; the D gene is possibly TRBD1 (5 bases). CDR3 length equals 13 residues. Trimming cost V 0 bases and J 6 bases, with 9 bases left between them. Germline V gives CDR1 MNHNY, CDR2 SVGAGI (reference sequence). The CDR3 DNA reads as TGTGCCAGCAGTTACTCGTGGGGCTCCGAGCAGTACTTC. Translating it yields CASSYSWGSEQYF.

The chain is built from TRBV30 and TRBJ2-3; D gene unclear. CDR3 length: 13 residues. With 1 base removed from V and 0 bases from J, the gap between germline ends came to 5 bases. Germline lookup yields CDR1 GTSNPN and CDR2 SVGIG (reference sequence). CDR3 DNA sequence: TGTGCCTGGAGTGGGGCTAGCACAGATACGCAGTATTTT. It yields the protein CAWSGASTDTQYF.

With respect to this clone: Compared with germline, one end of the junction differs, possibly owing to a read error. The same CDR3 can be traced to other DNA sequences in this sample. The chain couples TRBV7-2 to TRBJ2-6; D perhaps matches TRBD1 (5 bases). This CDR3 is 17 amino acids long. The V gene's germline CDR1 is SGHTA and CDR2 FQGNSA. The CDR3 DNA is TGTGCCAGTAGCTCCCAAGCAGGGATAGCTGGGGCCAACGTCCTGACTTTC. As protein: CASSSQAGIAGANVLTF. The full variable domain, completed using reference TRBV7-2 and TRBJ2-6, is GAGVSQSPSNKVTEKGKDVELRCDPISGHTALYWYRQSLGQGLEFLIYFQGNSAPDKSGLPSDRFSAERTGGSVSTLTIQRTQQEDSAVYLCASSSQAGIAGANVLTFGAGSRLTVL.

The V call is TRBV4-2, the J call TRBJ1-5; D may be TRBD1 (5 bases). Germline V gene lookup returns CDR1 LGHNA and CDR2 YNFKEQ. The CDR3 is made up of 17 amino acids. The V end was cut by 4 bases, the J end by 11 bases, with 27 bases between. The CDR3: CASSREAGKIFGGTQHF. The DNA of the CDR3 is TGTGCCAGCAGCCGGGAGGCAGGGAAGATTTTCGGCGGGACCCAGCATTTT.

This chain connects TRBV7-8 to TRBJ1-2; D not resolved. The V end was cut by 2 bases, the J end by 8 bases, with 15 bases between. CDR3 length equals 14 residues. Germline V gene sequence: CDR1 SGHVS, CDR2 FQNEAQ. The CDR3 is CASSLSPAAQGYTF. In DNA, the CDR3 is TGTGCCAGCAGCTTATCCCCAGCCGCTCAGGGCTACACCTTC.

The CDR3 reads CAISGPGGYGYTF. CDR3 coding DNA: TGTGCCATCAGTGGTCCAGGTGGCTATGGCTACACCTTC. The J gene is TRBJ1-2, the V gene TRBV10-3; D is ambiguous. Germline V gives CDR1 ENHRY, CDR2 SYGVKD. The CDR3 covers 13 residues. V shed 4 bases and J shed 4 bases, with 10 bases lying between them.

The chain combines TRBV18 with TRBJ2-7; tentatively, D is TRBD1 (6 bases). Germline-derived CDR1 and CDR2 are KGHSH and LQKENI. Deletions cut 4 bases from V and 9 bases from J, with 25 bases between. The length of the CDR3 is 16 residues. The DNA of the CDR3 is TGTGCCAGCTCACTTTTACCCCCAGGGGCCAAGAGTTGGCAGTACTTC. Translated, it gives CASSLLPPGAKSWQYF.

The chain combines TRBV9 with TRBJ1-2; no reliable D call. The CDR3 totals 14 residues. Germline values: CDR1 SGDLS, CDR2 YYNGEE. Deletions cut 0 bases from V and 7 bases from J, with 13 bases between. The CDR3 loop is CASSVVGGSGGYTF. In DNA, the CDR3 is TGTGCCAGCAGCGTAGTAGGAGGGTCAGGTGGCTACACCTTC.

This chain links TRBV2 with TRBJ2-3; D not resolved. Trimming shortened V by 5 bases and J by 2 bases, and 8 bases separated the two germline ends. The CDR3 runs to 13 residues. The germline V gene has CDR1 SNHLY and CDR2 FYNNEI. The CDR3 region is CASSPPFTDTQYF. The CDR3 coding sequence is TGTGCCAGCAGTCCACCATTCACAGATACGCAGTATTTT.

The genes are TRBV7-8 and TRBJ2-7; D unresolved. This CDR3 spans 13 amino acids. Germline-derived CDR1 and CDR2 are SGHVS and FQNEAQ. Trimming stripped 6 bases from V and 0 bases from J, with 9 bases between. CDR3 protein: CASSHLPSYEQYF. The CDR3 DNA is TGTGCCAGCAGTCATCTGCCCTCCTACGAGCAGTACTTC.

V is TRBV27 and J is TRBJ1-1; no clear D gene. The CDR3 contains 13 residues. The V gene lost 7 bases and the J gene lost 0 bases, with 9 bases spanning the gap. Germline lookup yields CDR1 MNHEY and CDR2 SMNVEV (reference sequence). CDR3 DNA sequence: TGTGCCAGCAAGCTACTTATGAACACTGAAGCTTTCTTT. This encodes CASKLLMNTEAFF.

This clone was counted once. The chain combines TRBV5-6 with TRBJ2-7; D ambiguous. This CDR3 contains 11 residues. Trimming removed 3 bases from V and 13 bases from J, with 14 bases in between. Germline V CDR1 and CDR2: SGHDT, YYEEEE. DNA of the CDR3: TGTGCCAGCAGCTCTGGCCAGGCTCTCTACTTC. It is translated as CASSSGQALYF.